This T cell receptor (beta chain) was found in a study of metastatic and nonmetastatic thyroid tumors. Background on the study: The study looked at repertoires side by side in blood and in tumor or nodule tissue from malignant and benign thyroid patients.

Findings and caveats of the study: As reported, TCR beta diversity in blood and tumor was significantly higher in malignant thyroid tumors than in benign nodules.

Thyroid surgery was performed in patients who had received no treatment beforehand. In the authors' methods: A distant-metastasis classifier for papillary thyroid cancer was built using CDR3 differences across clinicopathological groups. With MiXCR, TCRdb reprocessed the PCR reads. These V and J calls originate from TCRdb's pipeline instead of the authors' own analysis. Here the sample spans more than 9,000 clones, around 32% being singletons. This clone showed up just a few times. Antigen: not known. The J segment lost 5 bases and the V segment lost 6 bases, leaving 7 bases of the junction unmatched. From germline, CDR1 is MDHEN and CDR2 SYDVKM. CDR3 length equals 13 residues.

The rearrangement uses TRBV28 and TRBJ2-7, with TRBD1 matching 7 bases. The TCR originated in a female donor with papillary thyroid cancer or a benign thyroid nodule (not recorded which). Some clones in this sample may be carry-over from other donors' samples. What was sequenced was adjacent normal tissue. CDR3 residues: CASSLRTGHEQYF. In nucleotides, the CDR3 is TGTGCCAGCAGCTTGAGGACAGGCCACGAGCAGTACTTC.